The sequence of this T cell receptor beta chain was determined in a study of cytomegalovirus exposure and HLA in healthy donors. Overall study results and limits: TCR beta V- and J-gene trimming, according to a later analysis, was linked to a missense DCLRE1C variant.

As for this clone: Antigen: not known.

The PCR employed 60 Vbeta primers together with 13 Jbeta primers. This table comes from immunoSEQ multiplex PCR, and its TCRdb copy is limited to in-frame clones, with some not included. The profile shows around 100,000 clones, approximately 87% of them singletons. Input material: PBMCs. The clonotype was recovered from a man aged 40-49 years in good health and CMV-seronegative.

The CDR3 here is CASSSRDRGLNTGELFF. The CDR3 DNA sequence: TGCGCCAGCAGCTCCCGGGACAGGGGGCTTAACACCGGGGAGCTGTTTTTT. V is TRBV5-1 and J is TRBJ2-2, with 12 bases aligning to TRBD1. Trimming took 3 bases from V and 2 from J; bases not matched to a gene: 5. This CDR3 contains 17 residues. CDR1 and CDR2 (germline): SGHRS, YFSETQ.